The 30 T cell receptor beta chains in this list originate from one sample, sequenced in a study of cytomegalovirus exposure and HLA in healthy donors. PCR amplification relied on 60 Vbeta primers (plus 13 Jbeta primers). Assay: immunoSEQ multiplex PCR; the TCRdb copy retains only in-frame clones and omits some. The sample gives roughly 140,000 clones, roughly 80% of which show up once; around 3.2% is in the top ten. Material: PBMCs. Receptor source: a male donor in good health and CMV-seronegative.

The V and J genes are TRBV5-5 and TRBJ1-4, with 7 bases aligning to TRBD1. V lost 0 bases to trimming and J lost 0 bases; unmatched junction nucleotides: 2. Germline lookup yields CDR1 SGHKS and CDR2 YYEKEE (reference sequence). The CDR3 runs 16 residues. CDR3 protein: CASSLGQGTTNEKLFF. Here the CDR3 DNA reads TGTGCCAGCAGCTTGGGACAGGGAACAACTAATGAAAAACTGTTTTTT.

The V gene is TRBV18, the J gene TRBJ2-7; no clear D. The CDR3 has 14 residues. Trimming took 4 bases from V and 2 from J, leaving 12 bases between them. Germline V lookup: CDR1 KGHSH, CDR2 LQKENI. CDR3 residues: CASSLSGSTYEQYF. CDR3 DNA sequence: TGTGCCAGCTCACTTTCGGGTAGTACCTACGAGCAGTACTTC.

In its sample, this clone was seen once. The rearrangement links TRBV2 to TRBJ2-1, with D possibly being TRBD1 (5 bases). The CDR3 has 14 residues. V was trimmed by 2 bases and J by 2 bases, leaving 7 bases between them. The V gene's germline CDR1 is SNHLY and CDR2 FYNNEI. The CDR3 DNA is TGTGCCAGCAGTGAACAGGGTGCCTACAATGAGCAGTTCTTC. Translation gives CASSEQGAYNEQFF.

The chain recombines TRBV29-1 with TRBJ2-7, with 9 bases that match TRBD1. The V and J ends lost 7 bases and 0 bases, in that order; junction bases with no gene match: 10. CDR1 SQVTM and CDR2 ANQGSEA come from the germline V gene. This CDR3 comprises 15 residues. CDR3 DNA: TGCAGCGGTGGAGGACAGGGGTCGAGCTCCTACGAGCAGTACTTC. Translating gives CSGGGQGSSSYEQYF.

This chain connects TRBV7-3 to TRBJ1-2; TRBD1 agrees at 7 bases. The CDR3 contains 12 residues. Germline lookup yields CDR1 SGHTA and CDR2 FQGTGA. The V segment lost 2 bases and the J segment 11 bases; nucleotides outside the gene matches: 5. CDR3 sequence reads: CASSLQGQKYTF. The CDR3 region has the DNA TGTGCCAGCAGCTTACAGGGACAGAAATACACCTTC.

The chain employs TRBV19 and TRBJ2-1; 13 nucleotides match TRBD2. J lost 9 bases, V lost 3 bases, and 14 bases had no gene match. Germline V gene lookup returns CDR1 LNHDA and CDR2 SQIVND (reference sequence). The CDR3 length is 18 residues. The CDR3 nucleotides read TGTGCCAGTAGTATCCTCGGACTAGCGGGAGCTGTTTTTCGTGAGCAGTTCTTC. Encoded protein: CASSILGLAGAVFREQFF.

The V call is TRBV5-4, the J call TRBJ2-7, with TRBD1 identical over 9 bases. This CDR3 is 15 amino acids long. Unmatched junction bases numbered 8, after V lost 0 bases and J lost 7 bases. CDR1 is SGHNT and CDR2 is YYREEE in the germline V gene (reference sequence). For the CDR3, the DNA is TGTGCCAGCAGCTTGGGGACAGGGGTTCTGGGGGAGCAGTACTTC. It specifies CASSLGTGVLGEQYF.

V gene TRBV29-1 combines with J gene TRBJ1-1; 7 bases match TRBD1. Per germline, CDR1 SQVTM and CDR2 ANQGSEA. The length of the CDR3 is 12 residues. The trim removed 6 bases at V and 7 bases at J, leaving 8 bases unmatched. In DNA, the CDR3 is TGCAGCGTAGGGGACAGCGAAAATGAAGCTTTCTTT. Translated, it gives CSVGDSENEAFF.

CDR3 bases: TGTGCCAGTAGTGGACAGGAGAATCAGCCCCAGCATTTT. Translation: CASSGQENQPQHF. The chain links TRBV19 to TRBJ1-5; 7 nucleotides agree with TRBD1. After removal of 5 bases from V and 4 bases from J, the junction contained 2 bases not matched to a gene. The CDR3 is 13 amino acids. CDR1 is LNHDA and CDR2 is SQIVND in the germline V gene (reference sequence). Full variable domain (outside the CDR3, taken from reference TRBV19 and TRBJ1-5): DGGITQSPKYLFRKEGQNVTLSCEQNLNHDAMYWYRQDPGQGLRLIYYSQIVNDFQKGDIAEGYSVSREKKESFPLTVTSAQKNPTAFYLCASSGQENQPQHFGDGTRLSIL.

This sequence joins TRBV10-3 and TRBJ1-2, with 11 bases aligning to TRBD1. The CDR3 covers 17 residues. V was clipped by 0 bases and J by 5 bases; unmatched bases: 8. Germline V gene data show CDR1 as ENHRY and CDR2 as SYGVKD. CDR3 DNA sequence: TGTGCCATCAGTGAGTCGGAATCGGGGGACAGGGGGTATGGCTACACCTTC. It is translated as CAISESESGDRGYGYTF.

The rearrangement links TRBV18 to TRBJ1-2; 7 bases agree with TRBD1. Losses at the gene ends were 6 bases for V and 3 bases for J; bases not matched to a gene: 4. The CDR3 spans 13 residues. Germline values: CDR1 KGHSH, CDR2 LQKENI. The chain's CDR3 is CASSLDRDYGYTF. Written as DNA, the CDR3 is TGTGCCAGCTCCCTAGACAGGGACTATGGCTACACCTTC.

This chain links TRBV27 with TRBJ2-5; no clear D gene. Per germline, CDR1 MNHEY and CDR2 SMNVEV (reference sequence). This CDR3 has 13 residues. V gave up 3 bases and J gave up 4 bases, with 9 bases separating them. In nucleotides, the CDR3 is TGTGCCAGCAGTTTGTATGGCGGAGAGACCCAGTACTTC. Protein sequence: CASSLYGGETQYF.

This rearrangement joins TRBV4-3 to TRBJ1-2; the D is unclear. The length of the CDR3 is 14 residues. Per the germline V gene, CDR1 is LGHNA and CDR2 is YSLEER. V lost 3 bases to trimming and J lost 2 bases, with 10 bases between them. In DNA, the CDR3 is TGCGCCAGCAGCCATACCCTGACAAACTATGGCTACACCTTC. Its protein is CASSHTLTNYGYTF.

This clone has only a few counts. This chain uses TRBV5-4 with TRBJ2-5; possibly TRBD1 for D (7 bases). CDR1 is SGHNT and CDR2 is YYREEE in the germline V gene (reference sequence). Trimming removed 4 bases from V and 0 bases from J, with 10 bases in between. This CDR3 is 14 amino acids long. The chain's CDR3 is CASSQGGYQETQYF. The DNA of the CDR3 is TGTGCCAGCAGCCAGGGGGGTTACCAAGAGACCCAGTACTTC.

The genes are TRBV30 and TRBJ1-1; the D gene is possibly TRBD1 (5 bases). Deletions cut 7 bases from V and 5 bases from J, with 17 bases between. The CDR3 is 13 residues long. Germline V gene data show CDR1 as GTSNPN and CDR2 as SVGIG (reference sequence). For the CDR3, the DNA is TGTGCCTCCCACCGGGGGGGGTGGACTGAAGCTTTCTTT. It specifies CASHRGGWTEAFF.

This clone has just a few counts. The chain links TRBV28 to TRBJ1-1; D remains ambiguous. Trimming removed 8 bases from V and 2 bases from J, with 9 bases in between. The germline gives CDR1 MDHEN, CDR2 SYDVKM. CDR3 size: 12 residues. CDR3: CASARGNTEAFF. The CDR3 coding sequence is TGTGCCAGCGCTCGGGGTAACACTGAAGCTTTCTTT. The full variable domain, in which reference TRBV28 and TRBJ1-1 provide the parts outside the CDR3, is DVKVTQSSRYLVKRTGEKVFLECVQDMDHENMFWYRQDPGLGLRLIYFSYDVKMKEKGDIPEGYSVSREKKERFSLILESASTNQTSMYLCASARGNTEAFFGQGTRLTVV.

The chain joins TRBV15 to TRBJ1-2; tentatively, D is TRBD1 (6 bases). The V end was cut by 0 bases, the J end by 4 bases, with 12 bases between. CDR1 and CDR2 from the germline V gene are LNHNV and YYDKDF (reference sequence). CDR3 length equals 15 residues. The DNA of the CDR3 is TGTGCCACCAGCAGAGAGCGACAGGCAGTCTATGGCTACACCTTC. This gives the protein CATSRERQAVYGYTF.

The rearrangement links TRBV28 to TRBJ2-7; D is undetermined. The CDR3 consists of 12 residues. The V gene's germline CDR1 is MDHEN and CDR2 SYDVKM. Trimming removed 6 bases from V and 0 bases from J, with 6 bases in between. DNA of the CDR3: TGTGCCAGCAGGCCTAGCTCCTACGAGCAGTACTTC. Protein product: CASRPSSYEQYF. Variable domain in full (rest from reference TRBV28 and TRBJ2-7): DVKVTQSSRYLVKRTGEKVFLECVQDMDHENMFWYRQDPGLGLRLIYFSYDVKMKEKGDIPEGYSVSREKKERFSLILESASTNQTSMYLCASRPSSYEQYFGPGTRLTVT.

This chain links TRBV7-8 with TRBJ1-5; D call uncertain. Trimming removed 1 base at V and 5 bases at J, with 12 bases between. The germline CDR1 and CDR2 sequences are SGHVS and FQNEAQ. The CDR3 extends over 15 amino acids. CDR3 region: CASSLETPGYQPQHF. The CDR3 region has the DNA TGTGCCAGCAGCTTAGAAACTCCGGGGTATCAGCCCCAGCATTTT.

V gene TRBV5-1 combines with J gene TRBJ2-2, with 7 bases fitting TRBD1. Losses at the gene ends were 0 bases for V and 2 bases for J; bases not matched to a gene: 4. Germline V CDR1 and CDR2: SGHRS, YFSETQ. The CDR3 is 16 residues long. This CDR3 is CASSLGQGVNTGELFF. The DNA for the CDR3 is TGCGCCAGCAGCTTGGGGCAGGGGGTCAACACCGGGGAGCTGTTTTTT.

The V and J genes are TRBV6-5 and TRBJ1-2; no clear D. The CDR3 runs 13 residues. Trimming took 0 bases from V and 2 from J, leaving 4 bases between them. Per the germline V gene, CDR1 is MNHEY and CDR2 is SVGAGI. The CDR3 DNA reads as TGTGCCAGCAGTTACTCGAGCAACTATGGCTACACCTTC. It codes for CASSYSSNYGYTF.

The chain combines TRBV29-1 with TRBJ2-1; D remains ambiguous. CDR1 and CDR2 (germline): SQVTM, ANQGSEA. The ends were cut back, 4 bases at V and 10 bases at J, with 8 bases in the middle. The CDR3 runs 10 residues. CDR3 sequence: CSVGVREQFF. In DNA form, the CDR3 reads TGCAGCGTTGGGGTCAGGGAGCAGTTCTTC.

The rearrangement joins TRBV6-5 to TRBJ1-5; TRBD1 is a possible D gene (6 bases). The CDR3 runs to 13 residues. V was trimmed by 2 bases and J by 4 bases, leaving 6 bases between them. CDR1 and CDR2 (germline): MNHEY, SVGAGI. The CDR3 bases are TGTGCCAGCAGTTACCAGGGGAATCAGCCCCAGCATTTT. It codes for CASSYQGNQPQHF.

J is TRBJ1-5 and V is TRBV27, with a possible D match to TRBD1 (5 bases). V lost 5 bases and J 6 bases, leaving 14 bases between the germline ends. The CDR3 has 14 residues. CDR1 and CDR2 from the germline V gene are MNHEY and SMNVEV (reference sequence). CDR3 protein: CASSRGGAIQPQHF. The CDR3 region has the DNA TGTGCCAGCAGTAGGGGCGGGGCCATTCAGCCCCAGCATTTT.

The chain recombines TRBV9 with TRBJ2-6, with TRBD2 matching 13 bases. Trimming cost V 3 bases and J 0 bases; bases outside gene matches: 3. Germline values: CDR1 SGDLS, CDR2 YYNGEE. This CDR3 has 18 amino acids. The CDR3, as DNA: TGTGCCAGCAGCGGGACTAGCGGGAGCATCTCTGGGGCCAACGTCCTGACTTTC. Translated: CASSGTSGSISGANVLTF.

The chain is built from TRBV6-6 and TRBJ2-7; the match to TRBD1 covers 7 bases. Germline assignment: CDR1 MNHNY and CDR2 SVGAGI (reference sequence). This CDR3 is built from 13 residues. Losses at the gene ends were 6 bases for V and 6 bases for J; bases not matched to a gene: 8. The CDR3 DNA follows: TGTGCCAGCAGCCGACAGGGAATTGCCGAGCAGTACTTC. Translation gives CASSRQGIAEQYF.

This clone occurred once. DNA of the CDR3: TGTGCCAGCAGTTCCTTGGGACAGAACACTGAAGCTTTCTTT. It encodes CASSSLGQNTEAFF. This chain connects TRBV27 to TRBJ1-1; possibly TRBD1 for D (6 bases). The CDR3 is 14 residues long. Between the trimmed V and J ends, which lost 4 bases and 1 base, there was a span of 10 bases. Germline lookup yields CDR1 MNHEY and CDR2 SMNVEV (reference sequence).

This sequence joins TRBV6-4 and TRBJ1-6; 7 bases are a match to TRBD1. Trimming took 6 bases from V and 10 from J; bases not matched to a gene: 12. Per the germline V gene, CDR1 is MRHNA and CDR2 is SNTAGT. The CDR3 sequence is 15 residues long. DNA for the CDR3: TGTGCCAGCAGAAGACAGGGAAATGCGAACTCACCCCTCCACTTT. It yields the protein CASRRQGNANSPLHF.

V and J are TRBV7-3 and TRBJ2-3, with TRBD2 matching 7 bases. CDR1 and CDR2 (germline): SGHTA, FQGTGA. J gave up 4 bases and V 5 bases, and 9 bases lay outside the gene matches. The CDR3 is 15 amino acids. The CDR3 nucleotides are TGTGCCAGCAGCCGGGGGGAGCTCGACGCAGATACGCAGTATTTT. Translated: CASSRGELDADTQYF.

The chain couples TRBV27 to TRBJ2-3; tentative D call: TRBD2 (6 bases). Germline V CDR1 and CDR2: MNHEY, SMNVEV (reference sequence). This CDR3 is 14 amino acids long. With 4 bases removed from V and 1 base from J, the gap between germline ends came to 9 bases. CDR3 DNA sequence: TGTGCCAGCAGTTGGGCTAGCGGCACAGATACGCAGTATTTT. Encoded protein: CASSWASGTDTQYF.